The TCR beta chain described here comes from a study of cytomegalovirus exposure and HLA in healthy donors (TCRdb year 2017). Background on the whole study: According to an earlier analysis of a few hundred of the donors, 150 million to 200 million T cells yielded 117 million unique TCR beta sequences and about 300 Gb of sequence data. Roughly 300 gigabases of sequencing data and 70 million to 95 million unique TCR sequences made up an early release that covered some 640 HLA-typed donors. Of the roughly 400 genotyped donors, about 84% fell in the genetic ancestry cluster associated with self-reported Caucasian donors. The study aimed to test whether signatures of past pathogen exposure could be identified by cataloging public T cell receptors. The study profiled the T cell repertoires of approximately 700 subjects by immunosequencing and related them to cytomegalovirus serostatus. Along with the approximately 700-subject first cohort, a separate validation cohort of roughly 110 different subjects was used. To predict cytomegalovirus infection status, the study combined high-throughput TCR immunosequencing, statistical association of individual TCRs with disease status, and machine learning. A later analysis re-analyzed previously published TCR beta repertoires from approximately 670 donors and added high-resolution HLA genotyping to study TCR occurrence patterns. Rather than using new phenotypic data, the later analysis identified candidate immune exposures from TCR beta sequences and from how often those sequences occurred across donors. In an earlier analysis of 500 to 650 of the donors, high-throughput TCR beta sequencing was used to judge whether each TCR beta V gene segment behaved as functional or pseudogenic. Donor age, sex, ethnicity and CMV serostatus were compiled alongside the repertoire data. A later genetic analysis used genome-wide SNP genotypes for about 65% of the 666 donors, treating that subset as a discovery cohort. Every repertoire in the discovery cohort had been generated on one and the same sequencing platform. Both class I and class II loci were covered by HLA typing, at four-digit resolution. The number of donors typed differed by locus, with roughly 620-630 for A, B, C, DRB1 and DQB1, roughly 520 for DQA1, 606 for DPA1, and some 470 for DPB1. Four to six DR-DQ haplotypes were handled as single units for association and clustering, since linkage in the cohort was strong. Among roughly 400 genotyped donors of the cohort, an average of about 240,000 unique TCR beta nucleotide sequences were sequenced per donor, 15% to 20% of them non-productive.

What the study reported, not specific to this receptor: In this cohort, only TCR beta chains were sequenced, and detectable features were limited by the absence of alpha or paired-chain data. In an earlier analysis of approximately 600 of the donors, most TCR beta V segments were observed in productive rearrangements about 90% or about 30% of the time, broadly matching IMGT annotations. A cluster of highly shared sequence variants was judged likely to be a technical artifact of the sequencing pipeline. Roughly 17 rarely observed V segments, including chromosome 9 orphons, were excluded from the earlier analysis of several hundred of the donors because counts were too low. The classifier was reported to diagnose cytomegalovirus status with high specificity and sensitivity in both the original cohort and the validation cohort. A later analysis associated 16,951 TCR beta sequences with specific HLA alleles at a false discovery rate of 0.05. While some public TCRs were present in many individuals, most TCR sequences turned up only very rarely across donors. A later analysis reported that several top co-occurrence clusters appeared linked to parvovirus B19, influenza, CMV and Epstein-Barr virus. Some IMGT-functional V segments, including TRBV6-2 and TRBV6-3, could not be told apart with the 87-base-pair reads, so those segments were excluded. The presence/absence analyses assumed that sequencing depth was roughly uniform across donors, and that assumption may not be true. Compared with the 666-donor mean, donors in an Asian-associated ancestry cluster had fewer N-insertions in productive TCRs, according to a later genetic analysis. Because HLA typing was missing for some donors at each locus, association tests included only the typed subset. According to a later analysis, most CMV-associated TCR beta chains appeared to be HLA-restricted, and the HLA associations seemed to be driven largely by CMV exposure. It was suggested by the authors that the approach could potentially be generalized to other disease states and immunological phenotypes. When HLA alleles, especially DR and DQ, strongly co-occurred, TCR associations were difficult to assign to individual alleles. In a later analysis, the rate of TCR association differed among HLA loci, with DRB1 alleles having the most associated TCRs and HLA-C alleles having the fewest. Linkage disequilibrium might explain the correlated functional status among segregating V segments, but an unknown experimental factor could not be excluded. A further reported finding was that TCR beta sequences accurately predicted the HLA-A and HLA-B alleles for most subjects in the first cohort. A total of around 150 TCR beta chains were listed by the study as associated with cytomegalovirus. In vitro tests confirmed that a few of the cytomegalovirus-associated TCR beta chains recognize cytomegalovirus antigens. In a later genetic analysis, a missense DCLRE1C variant was associated with V-gene and J-gene trimming of TCR beta chains, and the association was replicated in an independent cohort. Immune exposure information for the cohort was limited to CMV serostatus. In a later analysis, HLA-associated TCR beta chains showed more clonal expansion and lower generation probabilities than non-associated chains that were equally common.

The cohort comprised hundreds of healthy bone marrow donors. All cohort members were sampled while nominally healthy, although unrecorded immune exposures were likely present. The donor tested CMV seronegative and was one of the 352 seronegative cohort members. A peripheral blood sample was collected from each donor, and TCR beta sequencing was performed on peripheral blood mononuclear cells. The Qiagen DNeasy Blood Extraction Kit was used to extract genomic DNA from the blood cell samples. Trimming at the junction amounts to 1 base on V and 14 bases on J, and the germline ends lie 23 bases apart. The CDR3 sequence holds 15 residues, the cysteine and phenylalanine included. The DNA shown is the 45-base CDR3, in frame from base 1. The CDR1 and CDR2 encoded by the germline V gene are MGHRA and YSYEKL. The receptor library was made with the immunoSEQ multiplex PCR assay. For the multiplex PCR, a mixture combining 60 forward primers for TCR Vbeta segments and 13 reverse primers for TCR Jbeta segments was used. The CDR3 region of rearranged TCR beta genes was amplified from genomic DNA with a multiplex PCR assay. Amplified TCR beta libraries were sequenced as 87-base-pair reads on the Illumina HiSeq System. On the authors' methods: In a later analysis, tens of millions of unique TCR beta chains were counted across the 690 or so repertoires, and roughly 11 million of these chains were shared by at least two donors. A nearest-neighbor algorithm error-corrected the raw reads and collapsed the reads into unique sequences, merging closely related sequences to remove PCR and sequencing errors. Alignment of CDR3 sequences to IMGT reference sequences was used to assign V, D and J gene segments. For a sequence to be retained, a match of at least six nucleotides to both a V gene segment and a J gene segment was required. A rearrangement was called productive if the CDR3 had no stop codons and remained in frame with V and J, and every other rearrangement was called non-productive. CDR3 was defined according to IMGT convention as the region running from the second conserved V-encoded cysteine to the conserved J-encoded phenylalanine. The earlier analysis of roughly 590 of the donors excluded any sequence lacking an unambiguous match to a single V gene segment. In an earlier analysis of 587 of the donors, V segments were called functional above 56.7% productive rearrangements and were called segregating when the between-donor standard deviation exceeded 5%. To diagnose cytomegalovirus status from the catalog of TCR beta chain sequences, a statistical classification framework was built. In a later analysis, TCR nucleotide sequences were compared against IMGT/GENE-DB human TR gene sequences so that V and J genes could be assigned. A later analysis assigned CDR3 sequences and most-parsimonious VDJ recombination scenarios with the TCRdist pipeline. In a later analysis, each TCR beta chain was defined by its CDR3 amino acid sequence together with its V-gene family, and reads without a unique V-gene family were excluded. A later analysis removed 592 highly shared, low-generation-probability nucleotide sequences to deal with suspected cross-contamination and a sequencing artifact. In a later analysis, a clonal expansion index for each public chain was calculated from normalized within-repertoire ranks of inferred template counts. In a later analysis, generation probabilities were computed with a VDJ recombination model fitted to out-of-frame rearrangements, and the resulting probabilities were checked against IGoR. Hypergeometric tests were used in a later analysis to score TCR-TCR, TCR-HLA and TCR-CMV co-occurrence, with a repertoire-size bias correction applied to the TCR pairs. False discovery rates were estimated in a later analysis by permuting HLA or CMV assignments 20 times. A later analysis grouped co-occurring TCRs with DBSCAN, adding TCRdist sequence similarity when clustering within HLA-allele-positive subsets. Repertoires with fewer than 30,000 or more than 120,000 public chains, plus five repertoires with anomalous nucleotide sharing, were excluded from co-occurrence clustering. TCRdb mirrors the immuneACCESS table, restricted to in-frame sequences. Some clones are absent from its copies; in checked studies, under half trace to an unresolved V gene, and the reason for the others is unknown. V and J calls and clone size are given by that table; D and trimming were obtained from the DNA. Recorded for this sample are 100,000 to 150,000 clones; approximately 61% of them occurred a single time. The ten largest clones represent under 2.5% of the sample.

This clone was seen more than once but under ten times. What antigen it recognizes has not been identified. No much larger clonotype is one base removed from it; base qualities were not supplied. The chain uses TRBV4-1 and TRBJ2-5; D gene: possibly TRBD1, on 8 matching bases. The specimen sequenced was PBMCs. The sequence was obtained from a middle-aged woman in good health and CMV-seronegative. Read as DNA, the sequence is TGCGCCAGCAGCCAAGTCCTTCGGACAGGGAGGGAAAGCTACTTC. Its protein product is CASSQVLRTGRESYF.